These 16 T cell receptor beta chains originate from one sample sequenced in a study of vaccination effects on CD4 cells after COVID-19. Assay used: immunoSEQ multiplex PCR; TCRdb lists only in-frame clones, some missing. This sample has about 22,000 clones; around 70% occur once, and the top ten carry roughly 10%. Prior to sequencing, the ViraFEST assay stimulated PBMC with viral peptide pools, which expanded the antigen-specific CD4+ T cells. Researchers isolated CD4+ T cells once ten to eleven days of culture had elapsed. Vaccine administered to participants consisted of two doses of either BNT162b2 or mRNA-1273. Which antigens these TCRs recognize remains unknown. The sequenced sample was CD4+ T cells from PBMCs cultured with HCoV-NL63 spike peptides, obtained after COVID-19 vaccination. The receptors here all came from a human donor who received a COVID-19 vaccine.

The chain couples TRBV30 to TRBJ2-1; 7 bases are a match to TRBD1. The CDR3 is 15 residues long. The V gene end was trimmed by 2 bases and the J gene end by 2 bases; junction bases not matched to a gene: 6. Per germline, CDR1 GTSNPN and CDR2 SVGIG (reference sequence). The CDR3 nucleotides read TGTGCCTGGAGTTCTGGGCAGGGGGCCTACAATGAGCAGTTCTTC. Translation gives CAWSSGQGAYNEQFF.

The CDR3 region has the DNA TGTGCCAGCAGGCCCAGGGGTCTGACTGGCACTGAAGCTTTCTTT. Its translation is CASRPRGLTGTEAFF. V is TRBV25-1 and J is TRBJ1-1, with a tentative D call TRBD1 (6 bases). Trimming took off 6 bases at V and 4 bases at J, with 18 bases between the two ends. The CDR3 runs to 15 residues. Germline assignment: CDR1 MGHDK and CDR2 SYGVNS.

The chain recombines TRBV6-5 with TRBJ1-1; D ambiguous. The CDR3 totals 14 residues. Germline V CDR1 and CDR2: MNHEY, SVGAGI. Trimming removed 1 base from V and 0 bases from J, with 6 bases in between. CDR3 coding DNA: TGTGCCAGCAGTTACTTCGGGATGAACACTGAAGCTTTCTTT. The encoded protein is CASSYFGMNTEAFF.

The chain uses TRBV12-1 and TRBJ1-2. TRBV12-1 constitutes a pseudogene. The CDR3 extends over 12 amino acids. The CDR3 nucleotides are TGTGCCAGCAGCCCTCCCCGCTATGGCTACACCTTC. This encodes CASSPPRYGYTF.

This rearrangement joins TRBV4-1 to TRBJ2-5; either TRBD1 or TRBD2 may supply D (6 bases each). The CDR3 has 16 amino acids. V was pared by 5 bases and J by 0 bases, with 16 bases between. Germline V gene lookup returns CDR1 MGHRA and CDR2 YSYEKL. CDR3 amino acids: CASSGVRRDNQETQYF. CDR3 in DNA: TGCGCCAGCAGCGGAGTTCGGAGGGACAACCAAGAGACCCAGTACTTC.

This chain joins TRBV30 and TRBJ1-4; 11 nucleotides agree with TRBD1. J was trimmed by 7 bases and V by 3 bases; bases with no gene match: 7. Per the germline V gene, CDR1 is GTSNPN and CDR2 is SVGIG (reference sequence). The length of the CDR3 is 15 residues. CDR3 DNA: TGTGCCTGGAGGCCGCCGGACAGGGGGCTTGAAAAACTGTTTTTT. Translated, it gives CAWRPPDRGLEKLFF.

This clone was found a few times. The gene calls are TRBV5-8 and TRBJ2-2, with D possibly TRBD1 on 5 matching bases. Germline lookup yields CDR1 SGHTS and CDR2 YDEGEE. V was cut by 2 bases and J by 5 bases, with 13 bases left in between. The CDR3 contains 15 residues. The CDR3: CASSLQTVKTGELFF. CDR3 nucleotides: TGTGCCAGCAGCTTACAGACAGTGAAAACCGGGGAGCTGTTTTTT.

The chain has TRBV7-2 and TRBJ1-6; possible D gene TRBD1, 6 bases. Germline values: CDR1 SGHTA, CDR2 FQGNSA. Trimming shortened V by 3 bases and J by 7 bases, and 10 bases separated the two germline ends. This CDR3 has 14 residues. CDR3 sequence: CASSFRGRNSPLHF. For the CDR3, the DNA is TGTGCCAGCAGCTTCAGGGGAAGGAATTCACCCCTCCACTTT.

The genes are TRBV10-2 and TRBJ2-4; TRBD2 aligns across 8 bases. The length of the CDR3 is 19 residues. Per germline, CDR1 WSHSY and CDR2 SAAADI. Trimming removed 7 bases from V and 0 bases from J; junction bases left unmatched: 17. This CDR3 is CASIGSGVPNNIAKNIQYF. The CDR3 DNA follows: TGCGCCAGCATAGGTAGCGGGGTCCCTAACAATATAGCCAAAAACATTCAGTACTTC.

This clone was counted a few times. This chain uses TRBV5-1 with TRBJ2-6; a weak D match, TRBD1 (5 bases). The CDR3 has 17 amino acids. The germline CDR1 and CDR2 sequences are SGHRS and YFSETQ. Deletions cut 4 bases from V and 0 bases from J, with 14 bases between. CDR3 loop: CASSTQRGFSGANVLTF. CDR3 sequence (DNA): TGCGCCAGCAGCACGCAAAGGGGTTTCTCTGGGGCCAACGTCCTGACTTTC.

The rearrangement joins TRBV5-6 to TRBJ2-3, with D tentatively TRBD2 (6 bases). This CDR3 has 13 amino acids. The V end lost 2 bases, the J end lost 6 bases, and 10 bases lay between the germline ends. CDR1 is SGHDT, CDR2 YYEEEE, per germline. CDR3 amino acids: CASSFGRADTQYF. The CDR3 DNA follows: TGTGCCAGCAGCTTCGGGAGAGCCGATACGCAGTATTTT.

V is TRBV6-1 and J is TRBJ2-4; D perhaps matches TRBD1 (6 bases). CDR3 length: 15 residues. Trimming shortened V by 2 bases and J by 1 base, and 9 bases separated the two germline ends. Germline CDR1 and CDR2: MNHNS and SASEGT. In DNA, the CDR3 is TGTGCCAGCAGTGAACGAGACAGGGCCAAAAACATTCAGTACTTC. It encodes CASSERDRAKNIQYF.

The table lists this clone with a few counts. This chain uses TRBV6-6 with TRBJ1-3, with D perhaps TRBD1 (6 bases). This CDR3 spans 13 amino acids. Germline V gene lookup returns CDR1 MNHNY and CDR2 SVGAGI (reference sequence). Trimming stripped 5 bases from V and 3 bases from J, with 8 bases between. The CDR3 sequence is CASSRTDGNTIYF. DNA of the CDR3: TGTGCCAGCAGTCGGACAGATGGAAACACCATATATTTT.

A few counts support this clone. The V and J genes are TRBV7-9 and TRBJ2-5; a possible D gene is TRBD2 (6 bases). Germline CDR1 is SEHNR and CDR2 is FQNEAQ (reference sequence). V was pared by 2 bases and J by 4 bases, with 11 bases between. The CDR3 extends over 14 amino acids. This chain's CDR3 is CASSLFGGPETQYF. The CDR3 DNA sequence: TGTGCCAGCAGCTTATTCGGGGGTCCAGAGACCCAGTACTTC. Full variable domain (missing parts from reference TRBV7-9 and TRBJ2-5): DTGVSQNPRHKITKRGQNVTFRCDPISEHNRLYWYRQTLGQGPEFLTYFQNEAQLEKSRLLSDRFSAERPKGSFSTLEIQRTEQGDSAMYLCASSLFGGPETQYFGPGTRLLVL.

The V and J genes are TRBV7-9 and TRBJ1-5, with 9 bases fitting TRBD1. Germline V gene data show CDR1 as SEHNR and CDR2 as FQNEAQ (reference sequence). Losses at the gene ends were 5 bases for V and 4 bases for J; bases not matched to a gene: 12. The CDR3 spans 17 residues. This CDR3 is CASSNTRQGERNQPQHF. The DNA of the CDR3 is TGTGCCAGCAGCAACACTAGACAGGGGGAAAGGAATCAGCCCCAGCATTTT.

V usage is TRBV18 and J usage is TRBJ2-3; no clear D. Germline CDR1 KGHSH, CDR2 LQKENI. This CDR3 is 14 amino acids long. V was clipped by 1 base and J by 2 bases, with 7 bases between them. The CDR3 spells CASSPRTNTDTQYF. The CDR3 nucleotides are TGTGCCAGCTCACCACGGACCAACACAGATACGCAGTATTTT.